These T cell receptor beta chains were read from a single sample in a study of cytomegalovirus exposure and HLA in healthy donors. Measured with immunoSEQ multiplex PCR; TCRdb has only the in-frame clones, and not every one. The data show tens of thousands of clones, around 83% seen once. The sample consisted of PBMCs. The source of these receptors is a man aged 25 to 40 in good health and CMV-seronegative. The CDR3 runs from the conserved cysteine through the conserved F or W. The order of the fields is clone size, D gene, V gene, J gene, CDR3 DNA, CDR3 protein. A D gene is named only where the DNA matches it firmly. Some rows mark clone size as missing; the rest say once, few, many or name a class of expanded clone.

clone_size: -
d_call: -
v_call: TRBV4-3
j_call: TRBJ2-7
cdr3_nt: TGCGCCAGCAGCCAAGATCGCCCGACAGCCCTTTGGTCCGAGCAGTACTTC
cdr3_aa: CASSQDRPTALWSEQYF

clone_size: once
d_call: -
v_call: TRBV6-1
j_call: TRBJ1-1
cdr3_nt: TGTGCCAGCAGTGTCGGGACATGGAACACTGAAGCTTTCTTT
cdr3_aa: CASSVGTWNTEAFF

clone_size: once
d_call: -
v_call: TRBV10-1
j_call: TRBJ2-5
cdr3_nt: TGCGCCAGCAGGGTCGACAGGCTGCAAGAGACCCAGTACTTC
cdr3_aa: CASRVDRLQETQYF

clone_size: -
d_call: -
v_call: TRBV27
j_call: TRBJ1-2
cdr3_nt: TGTGCCAGCAGCCTGCGGGCGGGGAATGGCTACACCTTC
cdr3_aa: CASSLRAGNGYTF

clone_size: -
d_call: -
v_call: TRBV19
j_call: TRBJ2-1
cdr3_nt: TGTGCCAGTAGTATTCTAGCCGGGAATGAGCAGTTCTTC
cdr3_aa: CASSILAGNEQFF

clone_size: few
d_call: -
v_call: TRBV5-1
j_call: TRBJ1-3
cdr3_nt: TGCGCCAGCAGCCGGACGGGGGGGGCTGGAAACACCATATATTTT
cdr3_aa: CASSRTGGAGNTIYF

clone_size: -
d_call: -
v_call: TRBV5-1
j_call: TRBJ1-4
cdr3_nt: TGCGCCAGCAGCTTATTGCGTATGGGCGGGGGTGAAAAACTGTTTTTT
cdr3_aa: CASSLLRMGGGEKLFF

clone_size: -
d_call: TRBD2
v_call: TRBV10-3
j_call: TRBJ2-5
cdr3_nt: TGTGCCATCAGCTGGACTAGCGGGGATCAAGAGACCCAGTACTTC
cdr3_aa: CAISWTSGDQETQYF

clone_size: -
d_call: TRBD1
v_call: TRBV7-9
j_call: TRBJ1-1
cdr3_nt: TGTGCCAGCAGCTTACCCCGGACAGGTCCGAGCACTGAAGCTTTCTTT
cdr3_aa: CASSLPRTGPSTEAFF

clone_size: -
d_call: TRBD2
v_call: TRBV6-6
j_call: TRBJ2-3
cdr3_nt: TGTGCCAGCACCCCTAGCGGGGAGGGGTCGGATACGCAGTATTTT
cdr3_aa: CASTPSGEGSDTQYF

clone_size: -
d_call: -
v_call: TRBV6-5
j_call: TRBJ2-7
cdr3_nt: TGTGCCAGCAGCCCCTGGCAGAGGCTATACGAGCAGTACTTC
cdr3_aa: CASSPWQRLYEQYF

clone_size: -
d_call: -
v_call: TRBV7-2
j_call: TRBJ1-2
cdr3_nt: TGTGCCAGCAGCTTAGGTCAGGGGACGAGGGATGGCTACACCTTC
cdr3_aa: CASSLGQGTRDGYTF

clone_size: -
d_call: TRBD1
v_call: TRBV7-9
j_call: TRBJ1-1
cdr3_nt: TGTGCCAGCAGCGACCGACAGGGCGTGAACACTGAAGCTTTCTTT
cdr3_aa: CASSDRQGVNTEAFF

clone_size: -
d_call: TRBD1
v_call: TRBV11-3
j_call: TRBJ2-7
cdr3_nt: TGTGCCAGCAGCTTGGGAACGGACAGGGCCTACGAGCAGTACTTC
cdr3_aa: CASSLGTDRAYEQYF

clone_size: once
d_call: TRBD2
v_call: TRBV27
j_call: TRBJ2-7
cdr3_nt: TGTGCCAGCAGTTTTCAGGGAGGGTTGTACGAGCAGTACTTC
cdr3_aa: CASSFQGGLYEQYF

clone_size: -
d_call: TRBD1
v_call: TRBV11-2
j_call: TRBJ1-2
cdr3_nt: TGTGCCAGCAGCTTAAAGACAGGGGGCTATGGCTACACCTTC
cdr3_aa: CASSLKTGGYGYTF

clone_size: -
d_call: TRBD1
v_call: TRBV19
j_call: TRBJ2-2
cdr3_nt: TGTGCCAGTAGTGTCATGACAGGGCTATCGGGGGAGCTGTTTTTT
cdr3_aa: CASSVMTGLSGELFF